Described below is a single T cell receptor beta chain sequence and its context. The data were produced by immunoSEQ multiplex PCR, yet TCRdb's version contains in-frame clones alone and is incomplete. Here the sample spans 61,000 or so clones, 90% to 95% being singletons. The data originate from a study of T cell changes during pregnancy in multiple sclerosis. The source of this sequence is a female donor with multiple sclerosis, enrolled in a pregnancy study. The sequenced sample was CD4+ T cells from peripheral blood mononuclear cells, obtained before pregnancy.

CDR3: CASSRRLAGGFHEQYF. For the CDR3, the DNA is TGTGCCAGCAGCCGGAGACTAGCGGGAGGTTTCCACGAGCAGTACTTC. V is TRBV7-2 and J is TRBJ2-7; 13 bases are shared with TRBD2. Looked up from germline, CDR1 is SGHTA and CDR2 is FQGNSA. V trimming: 5 bases; J trimming: 5 bases; junction bases outside the gene matches: 9. The CDR3 extends over 16 amino acids. The full variable domain, its missing parts supplied by reference TRBV7-2 and TRBJ2-7, is GAGVSQSPSNKVTEKGKDVELRCDPISGHTALYWYRQSLGQGLEFLIYFQGNSAPDKSGLPSDRFSAERTGGSVSTLTIQRTQQEDSAVYLCASSRRLAGGFHEQYFGPGTRLTVT.